What follows is one T cell receptor (beta chain) and its context. Its antigen remains unidentified. Using the 5' RACE reads, TCRdb records one entry per CDR3 protein without DNA. The listing records about 350,000 distinct CDR3 sequences. Germline CDR1 and CDR2: SGDLS and YYNGEE. There are 16 residues in the CDR3. This record comes from a study of monozygotic twins with inflammatory bowel disease. Findings of the study overall: Clonotype overlap with others was lower in IBD patients than in healthy twins, a difference that was greatest with disease activity.

The chain combines TRBV9 with TRBJ2-3; no DNA is available, so the TRBD1 call from TCRdb remains unchecked. Sample: blood. The clonotype was recovered from a human donor with ulcerative colitis or Crohn's disease, or a healthy co-twin of an affected twin (not recorded which). CDR3 residues: CASSTQRGVMSDTQYF.